Shown below are 2 T cell receptor beta chains from a single sample sequenced in a study of blood T cell repertoires in COVID-19. Assay used: immunoSEQ multiplex PCR; TCRdb lists only in-frame clones, some missing. The table records 85,000 to 90,000 clones, under 95% of them present only once. Sequences were obtained from peripheral blood. These receptors all come from a human donor with active COVID-19. The donor label of this sample is uncertain.

Worth noting for this clone: The junction and the germline gene differ at one end; a read error may be behind it. The rearrangement uses TRBV7-7 and TRBJ2-2, with 10 bases lining up with TRBD1. Germline lookup yields CDR1 SSHAT and CDR2 FNYEAQ (reference sequence). The CDR3 length is 15 residues. CDR3 nucleotide sequence: TGTGCTAGCAGCCGAGAGGACAGGGGGGCCGGGGAGCTGTTTTTT. This translates into CASSREDRGAGELFF.

V and J are TRBV2 and TRBJ1-6; TRBD1 aligns across 11 bases. V shed 6 bases, J shed 9 bases, and the junction held 7 bases outside the gene matches. Per germline, CDR1 SNHLY and CDR2 FYNNEI. The CDR3 consists of 15 residues. CDR3 DNA: TGTGCCAGCAGAGCGGACAGGGGGCAAGGTTCACCCCTCCACTTT. Its translation is CASRADRGQGSPLHF. Combining the CDR3 with reference TRBV2 and TRBJ1-6 gives the whole variable domain EPEVTQTPSHQVTQMGQEVILRCVPISNHLYFYWYRQILGQKVEFLVSFYNNEISEKSEIFDDQFSVERPDGSNFTLKIRSTKLEDSAMYFCASRADRGQGSPLHFGNGTRLTVT.